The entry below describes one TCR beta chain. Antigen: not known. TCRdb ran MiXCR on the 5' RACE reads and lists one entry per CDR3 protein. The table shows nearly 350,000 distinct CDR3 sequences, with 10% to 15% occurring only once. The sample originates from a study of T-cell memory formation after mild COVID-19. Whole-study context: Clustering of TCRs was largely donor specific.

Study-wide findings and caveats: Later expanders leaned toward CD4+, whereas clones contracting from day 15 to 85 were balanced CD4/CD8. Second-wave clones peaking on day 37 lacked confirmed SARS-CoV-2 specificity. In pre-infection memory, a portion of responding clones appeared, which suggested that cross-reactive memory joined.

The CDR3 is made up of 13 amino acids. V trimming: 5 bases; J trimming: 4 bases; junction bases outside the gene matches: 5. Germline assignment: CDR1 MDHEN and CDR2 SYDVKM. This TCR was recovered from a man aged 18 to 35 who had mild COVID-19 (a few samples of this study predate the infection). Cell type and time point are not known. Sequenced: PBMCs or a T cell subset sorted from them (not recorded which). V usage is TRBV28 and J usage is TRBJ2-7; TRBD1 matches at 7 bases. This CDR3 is CASSGDRVYEQYV. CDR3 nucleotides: TGTGCCAGCAGTGGCGACAGGGTATACGAGCAGTACGTC.